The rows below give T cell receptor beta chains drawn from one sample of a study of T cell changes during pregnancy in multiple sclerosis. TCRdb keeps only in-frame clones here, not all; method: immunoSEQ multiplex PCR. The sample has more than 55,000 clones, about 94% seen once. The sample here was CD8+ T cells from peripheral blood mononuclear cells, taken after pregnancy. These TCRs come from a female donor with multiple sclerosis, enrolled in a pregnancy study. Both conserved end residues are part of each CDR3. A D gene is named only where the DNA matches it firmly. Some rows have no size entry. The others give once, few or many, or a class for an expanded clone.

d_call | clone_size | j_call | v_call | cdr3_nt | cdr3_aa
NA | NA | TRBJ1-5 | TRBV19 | TGTGCCAGTAGTATAGCTGGTTGGCAGGGATGCCTTTTT | CASSIAGWQGCLF
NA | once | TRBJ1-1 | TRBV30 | TGTGCCTGGAGTGTGCTACAGGGACACCACACTGAAGCTTTCTTT | CAWSVLQGHHTEAFF
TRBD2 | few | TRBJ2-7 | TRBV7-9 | TGTGCCAGCACGCCCCGGTCCAGTGTGAGGGAGGGCTACGAGCAGTACTTC | CASTPRSSVREGYEQYF
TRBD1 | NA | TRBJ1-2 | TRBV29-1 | TGCAGCGTTGAGGTGGTTCACGACAGGGGCAACTATGGCTACACCTTC | CSVEVVHDRGNYGYTF
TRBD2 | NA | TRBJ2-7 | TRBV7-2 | TGTGCCAGCAGCTCAGGACTAGCGGGCCACGAGCAGTACTTC | CASSSGLAGHEQYF
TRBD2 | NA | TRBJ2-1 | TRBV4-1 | TGCGCCAGCAGCCAGATAGCGGGAGAAGGTTTTCGGGGCAAGGGGGAAAGTGAGCAGTTCTTC | CASSQIAGEGFRGKGESEQFF
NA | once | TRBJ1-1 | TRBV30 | TGTGCCTGGAGTGTGGGCAGTGAAGCTTTCTTT | CAWSVGSEAFF
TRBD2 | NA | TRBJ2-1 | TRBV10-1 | TGCGCCAGCAGTGAGGCTAGCGGGAGGGCACATGAGCAGTTCTTC | CASSEASGRAHEQFF
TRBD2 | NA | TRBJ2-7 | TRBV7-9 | TGTGCCAGCAGCGCCACCCTAGCGGGAGGGGGACTTCGCTACGAGCAGTACTTC | CASSATLAGGGLRYEQYF
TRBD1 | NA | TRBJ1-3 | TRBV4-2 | TGTGCCAGCAGCCAGGGGACAGGGCGGGATGGAAACACCATATATTTT | CASSQGTGRDGNTIYF
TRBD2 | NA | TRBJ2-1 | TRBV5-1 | TGCGCCAGCAGCTTGCTAGCGGGGAGGGGAGGCAATGAGCAGTTCTTC | CASSLLAGRGGNEQFF
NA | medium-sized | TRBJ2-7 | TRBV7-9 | TGTGCCAGCAGAGATGGGCTCTCCTACGAGCAGTACTTC | CASRDGLSYEQYF
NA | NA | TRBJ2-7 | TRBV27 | TGTGCCAGCAGTTTACTGGGAGGCGAGCAGTACTTC | CASSLLGGEQYF
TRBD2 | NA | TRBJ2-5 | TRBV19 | TGTGCCAGTAGAGAGGGAGGGTGGGAGACCCAGTACTTC | CASREGGWETQYF
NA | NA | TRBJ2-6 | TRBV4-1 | TGCGCCAGCAGCCAAGATCGAACTTCTGGGGCCAACGTCCTGACTTTC | CASSQDRTSGANVLTF
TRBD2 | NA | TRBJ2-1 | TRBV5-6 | TGTGCCAGCAGCGTCGGGACTAGCGGGAGACATGAGCAGTTCTTC | CASSVGTSGRHEQFF
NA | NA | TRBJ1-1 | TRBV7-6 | TGTGCCAGCAGCTTAGTCGTAGGCAGGGCCAACACTGAAGCTTTCTTT | CASSLVVGRANTEAFF
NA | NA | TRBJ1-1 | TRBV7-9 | TGTGCCAGCAGCTCCCTTACTGAAGCTTTCTTT | CASSSLTEAFF
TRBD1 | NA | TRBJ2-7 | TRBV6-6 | TGTGCCAGCAGCCCCTCCAGGGGGCCTTCCTACGAGCAGTACTTC | CASSPSRGPSYEQYF
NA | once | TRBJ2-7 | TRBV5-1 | TGCGCCAGCAGCTTGGAAGGAGCCGTATACGAGCAGTACTTC | CASSLEGAVYEQYF
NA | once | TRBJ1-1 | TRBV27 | TGTGCCAGCAGTTTCCCCGGGTCTCTTGAAGCTTTCTTT | CASSFPGSLEAFF
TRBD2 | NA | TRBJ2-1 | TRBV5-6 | TGTGCCAGCAGCTCTGGGACTAGCCTCAATGAGCAGTTCTTC | CASSSGTSLNEQFF
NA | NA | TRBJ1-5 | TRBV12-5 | TGTGCTAGTGGTTTTATAAAGGGCAGGGCCAGCAATCAGCCCCAGCATTTT | CASGFIKGRASNQPQHF
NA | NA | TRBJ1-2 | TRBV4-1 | TGCGCCAGCAGCCAAGATCAAGTGAGTGGGGGGGCGTCTTATGGCTACACCTTC | CASSQDQVSGGASYGYTF
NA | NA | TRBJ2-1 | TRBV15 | TGTGCCACCAGCAGGCAGGGAATCAATGAGCAGTTCTTC | CATSRQGINEQFF
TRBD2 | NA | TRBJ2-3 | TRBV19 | TGTGCCAGTAGCCTGACTAGCGTTGGAACAGATACGCAGTATTTT | CASSLTSVGTDTQYF
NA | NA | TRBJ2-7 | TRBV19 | TGTGCCAGTAGTATTGCCCCCGGCGGAGAGCAGTACTTC | CASSIAPGGEQYF
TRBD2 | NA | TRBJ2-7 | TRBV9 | TGTGCCAGCAGCCAGGGGGCTAGCGGGAGCTCCTACGAGCAGTACTTC | CASSQGASGSSYEQYF
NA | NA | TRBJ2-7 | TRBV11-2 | TGTGCCAGCAGCTTAGAACAGATCTACGAGCAGTACTTC | CASSLEQIYEQYF
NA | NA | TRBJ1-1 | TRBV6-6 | TGTGCCGCCGAAAGAGGGGAGGGGATGAACACTGAAGCTTTCTTT | CAAERGEGMNTEAFF
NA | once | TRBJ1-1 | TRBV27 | TGTGCCAGCAGTTTATACCCGGGTAGCCCTGAAGCTTTCTTT | CASSLYPGSPEAFF
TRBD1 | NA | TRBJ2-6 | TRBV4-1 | TGCGCCAGCAGCCAAGATCTGGGGACAGGGATCCCTGGGGCCAACGTCCTGACTTTC | CASSQDLGTGIPGANVLTF
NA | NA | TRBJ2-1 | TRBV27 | TGTGCCAGCACATTTTTAGGAGCCCGGGAGCAGTTCTTC | CASTFLGAREQFF
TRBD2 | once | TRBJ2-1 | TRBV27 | TGTGCCAGCAGTGGACCCGGGACTAGTCACAATGAGCAGTTCTTC | CASSGPGTSHNEQFF
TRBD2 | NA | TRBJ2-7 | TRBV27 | TGTGCCAGCAGTACGGGACTAGCGGGAGCCAACGAGCAGTACTTC | CASSTGLAGANEQYF
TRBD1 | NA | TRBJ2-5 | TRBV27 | TGTGCCAGCCGAAAGACAGGGGATAAAGAGACCCAGTACTTC | CASRKTGDKETQYF
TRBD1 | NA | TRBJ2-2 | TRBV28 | TGTGCCAGCAGTTTCGGACAGGGCCCCTCCGGGGAGCTGTTTTTT | CASSFGQGPSGELFF
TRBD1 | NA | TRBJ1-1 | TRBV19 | TGTGCCAGTATGCAGGGGGTGAACACTGAAGCTTTCTTT | CASMQGVNTEAFF
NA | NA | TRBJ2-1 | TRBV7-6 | TGTGCCAGCAGCCCCGATGCGGGGATTGAGCAGTTCTTC | CASSPDAGIEQFF
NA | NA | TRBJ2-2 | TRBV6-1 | TGTGCCAGCAGTCCCTTGGCAGGGGACACCGGGGAGCTGTTTTTT | CASSPLAGDTGELFF
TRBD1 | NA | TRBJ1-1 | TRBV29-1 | TGCAGCGCCACAGGGGTCCCTGCTGAAGCTTTCTTT | CSATGVPAEAFF
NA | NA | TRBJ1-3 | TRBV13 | TGTGCCAGCAGCTTACAAAACACCATATATTTT | CASSLQNTIYF
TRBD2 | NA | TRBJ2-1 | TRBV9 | TGTGCCAGCAGCGCGTCGAGTAGCGGGAGATCCTACAATGAGCAGTTCTTC | CASSASSSGRSYNEQFF
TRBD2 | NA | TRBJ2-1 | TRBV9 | TGTGCCAGCAGCGTAGCCGGGACTAGCGGCAATGAGCAGTTCTTC | CASSVAGTSGNEQFF
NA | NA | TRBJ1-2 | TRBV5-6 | TGTGCCAGCAGCTTCGCGGGATATGACTATGGCTACACCTTC | CASSFAGYDYGYTF
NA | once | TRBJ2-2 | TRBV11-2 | TGTGCCAGCAGCCGTAACGGGTTTGCCGGGGAGCTGTTTTTT | CASSRNGFAGELFF
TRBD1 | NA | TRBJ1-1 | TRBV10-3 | TGTGCCACCCAGGGGGACACTGAAGCTTTCTTT | CATQGDTEAFF
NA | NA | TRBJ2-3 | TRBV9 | TGTGCCAGCAGCGTCGGCGGTTCAGATACGCAGTATTTT | CASSVGGSDTQYF
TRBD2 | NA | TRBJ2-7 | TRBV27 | TGTGCCAGCAGTTTATCTTTCCCTCCCCTAGCGGGAAACAACGAGCAGTACTTC | CASSLSFPPLAGNNEQYF
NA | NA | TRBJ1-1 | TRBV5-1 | TGCGCCAGCAGCTTGGTTGGTAGAATAGAGAACACTGAAGCTTTCTTT | CASSLVGRIENTEAFF
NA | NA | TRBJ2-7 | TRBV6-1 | TGTGCCAGCAGTGGAGCACAGGGCTACGAGCAGTACTTC | CASSGAQGYEQYF
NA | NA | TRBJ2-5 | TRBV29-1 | TGCAGCGTTGGACAGATGCAAGAGACCCAGTACTTC | CSVGQMQETQYF
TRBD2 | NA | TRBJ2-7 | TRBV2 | TGTGCCAGCAGGCCGGAAGCGGGAGGGCCCTACGAGCAGTACTTC | CASRPEAGGPYEQYF